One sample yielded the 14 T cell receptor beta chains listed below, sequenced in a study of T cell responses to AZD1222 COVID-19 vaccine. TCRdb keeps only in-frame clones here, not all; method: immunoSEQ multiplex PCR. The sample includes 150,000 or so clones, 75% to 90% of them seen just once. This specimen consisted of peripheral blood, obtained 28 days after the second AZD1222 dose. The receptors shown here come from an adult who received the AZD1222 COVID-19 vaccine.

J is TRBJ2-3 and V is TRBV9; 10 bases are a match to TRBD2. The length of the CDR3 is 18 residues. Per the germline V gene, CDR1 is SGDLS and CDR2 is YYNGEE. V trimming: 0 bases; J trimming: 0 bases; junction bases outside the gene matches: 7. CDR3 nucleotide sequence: TGTGCCAGCAGCGTAGGGGGTAGCGGGAGGCCCAGCACAGATACGCAGTATTTT. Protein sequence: CASSVGGSGRPSTDTQYF.

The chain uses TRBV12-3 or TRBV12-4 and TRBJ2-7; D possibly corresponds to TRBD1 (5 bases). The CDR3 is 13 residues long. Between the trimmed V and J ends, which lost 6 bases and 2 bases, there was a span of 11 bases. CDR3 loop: CASSLQVTYEQYF. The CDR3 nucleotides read TGTGCCAGCAGCCTACAGGTGACCTACGAGCAGTACTTC.

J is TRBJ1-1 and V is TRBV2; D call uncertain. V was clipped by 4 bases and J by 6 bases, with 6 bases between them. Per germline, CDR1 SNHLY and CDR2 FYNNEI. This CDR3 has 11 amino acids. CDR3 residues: CASSGRAEAFF. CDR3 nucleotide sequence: TGTGCCAGCAGTGGACGGGCTGAAGCTTTCTTT.

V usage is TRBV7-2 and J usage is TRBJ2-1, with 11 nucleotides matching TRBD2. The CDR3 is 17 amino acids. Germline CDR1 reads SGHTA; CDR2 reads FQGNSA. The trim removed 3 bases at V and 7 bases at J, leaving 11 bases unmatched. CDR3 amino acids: CASSFGVAGGPQNEQFF. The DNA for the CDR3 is TGTGCCAGCAGCTTTGGGGTAGCGGGAGGGCCACAAAATGAGCAGTTCTTC.

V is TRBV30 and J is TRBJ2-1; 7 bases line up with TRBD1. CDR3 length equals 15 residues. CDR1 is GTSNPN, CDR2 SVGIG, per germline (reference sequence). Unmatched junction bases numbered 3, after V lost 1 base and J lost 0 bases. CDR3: CAWSGGQSSYNEQFF. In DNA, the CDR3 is TGTGCCTGGAGTGGGGGACAGAGCTCCTACAATGAGCAGTTCTTC.

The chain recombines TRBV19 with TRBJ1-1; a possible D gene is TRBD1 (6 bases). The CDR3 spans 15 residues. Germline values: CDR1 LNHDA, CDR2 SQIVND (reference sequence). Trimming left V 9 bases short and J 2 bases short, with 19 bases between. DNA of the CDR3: TGTGCCAGCACCAAATGGGGGGGGCCCAACACTGAAGCTTTCTTT. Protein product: CASTKWGGPNTEAFF.

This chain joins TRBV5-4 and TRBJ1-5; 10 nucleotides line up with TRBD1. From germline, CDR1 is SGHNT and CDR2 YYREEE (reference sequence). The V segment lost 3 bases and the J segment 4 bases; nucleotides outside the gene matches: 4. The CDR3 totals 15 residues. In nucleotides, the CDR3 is TGTGCCAGCAGCTCCGGGACAGGGGTGAATCAGCCCCAGCATTTT. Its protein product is CASSSGTGVNQPQHF.

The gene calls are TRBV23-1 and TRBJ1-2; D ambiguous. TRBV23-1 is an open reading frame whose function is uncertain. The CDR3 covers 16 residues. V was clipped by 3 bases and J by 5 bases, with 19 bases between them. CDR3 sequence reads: CASSQARLARKYGYTF. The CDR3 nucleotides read TGCGCCAGCAGTCAGGCCCGCCTAGCAAGGAAGTATGGCTACACCTTC.

The CDR3 DNA reads TGTGCCAGCAGCCAGGACACCCAGAACACTGAAGCTTTCTTT. Protein: CASSQDTQNTEAFF. V and J are TRBV4-2 and TRBJ1-1, with TRBD1 as a possible D gene (5 bases). This CDR3 has 14 residues. Trimming took 3 bases from V and 1 from J, leaving 9 bases between them. Germline CDR1 reads LGHNA; CDR2 reads YNFKEQ.

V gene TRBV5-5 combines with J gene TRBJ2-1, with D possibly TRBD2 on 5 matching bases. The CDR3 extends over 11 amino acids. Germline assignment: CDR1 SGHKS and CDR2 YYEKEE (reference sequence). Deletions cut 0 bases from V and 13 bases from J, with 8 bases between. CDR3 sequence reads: CASSLEREQFF. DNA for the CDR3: TGTGCCAGCAGCTTGGAACGGGAACAGTTCTTC.

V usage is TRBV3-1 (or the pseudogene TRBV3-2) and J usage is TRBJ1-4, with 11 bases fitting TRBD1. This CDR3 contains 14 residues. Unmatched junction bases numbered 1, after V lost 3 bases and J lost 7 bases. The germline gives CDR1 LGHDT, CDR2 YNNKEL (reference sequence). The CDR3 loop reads CASSHGTGGEKLFF. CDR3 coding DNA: TGTGCCAGCAGCCACGGGACAGGGGGTGAAAAACTGTTTTTT.

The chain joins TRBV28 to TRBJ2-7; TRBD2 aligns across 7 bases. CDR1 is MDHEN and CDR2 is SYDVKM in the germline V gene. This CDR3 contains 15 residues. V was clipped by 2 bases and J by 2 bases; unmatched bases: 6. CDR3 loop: CASSLGGSLTYEQYF. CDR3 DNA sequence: TGTGCCAGCAGTTTAGGCGGGAGCCTGACCTACGAGCAGTACTTC.

The CDR3 coding sequence is TGTGCCAGCAGCGTAGTTTTAGGGCCTCAGCCCCAGCATTTT. It specifies CASSVVLGPQPQHF. The chain employs TRBV9 and TRBJ1-5; no clear D. V dropped 0 bases and J dropped 6 bases, with 10 bases sitting between them. Germline values: CDR1 SGDLS, CDR2 YYNGEE. The CDR3 runs to 14 residues.

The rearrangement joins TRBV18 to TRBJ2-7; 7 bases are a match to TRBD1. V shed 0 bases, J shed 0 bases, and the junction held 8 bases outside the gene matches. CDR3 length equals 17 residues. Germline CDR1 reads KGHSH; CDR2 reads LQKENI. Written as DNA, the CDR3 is TGTGCCAGCTCACCACCATCGACAGGGATTGGCTCCTACGAGCAGTACTTC. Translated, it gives CASSPPSTGIGSYEQYF. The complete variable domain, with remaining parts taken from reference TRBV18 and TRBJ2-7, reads NAGVMQNPRHLVRRRGQEARLRCSPMKGHSHVYWYRQLPEEGLKFMVYLQKENIIDESGMPKERFSAEFPKEGPSILRIQQVVRGDSAAYFCASSPPSTGIGSYEQYFGPGTRLTVT.